Detailed here is one TCR beta chain. Its target is unknown. Attachment of unique molecular identifiers was made to individual cDNA molecules. Each CDR3 protein is one row after TCRdb ran MiXCR on the 5' RACE reads. The table includes 30,000 or so distinct CDR3 sequences, around 7% detected once. This sample is part of a study of early T cells in non-severe SARS-CoV-2 infection. As for the study in general: From unsorted whole blood, bulk RNA was sequenced, and the chains remained unpaired.

Findings and caveats of the study: Anti-spike CD8 responses were favored in VDJdb matching, and private and CD4 specificities were missed.

Sequencing used whole blood. The TCR was taken from an adult who was a healthcare worker with PCR-confirmed SARS-CoV-2 infection or an uninfected control (not recorded which).

CDR3 in amino acids: CASSRPFGGPLKDTQYF. CDR3 sequence (DNA): TGTGCCAGCAGCCGGCCGTTCGGGGGACCACTTAAGGATACGCAGTATTTT. The V gene is TRBV11-2, the J gene TRBJ2-3, with D maybe TRBD2 (6 bases). Trimming shortened V by 5 bases and J by 6 bases, and 24 bases separated the two germline ends. Germline V gives CDR1 SGHAT, CDR2 FQNNGV. This CDR3 contains 17 residues.